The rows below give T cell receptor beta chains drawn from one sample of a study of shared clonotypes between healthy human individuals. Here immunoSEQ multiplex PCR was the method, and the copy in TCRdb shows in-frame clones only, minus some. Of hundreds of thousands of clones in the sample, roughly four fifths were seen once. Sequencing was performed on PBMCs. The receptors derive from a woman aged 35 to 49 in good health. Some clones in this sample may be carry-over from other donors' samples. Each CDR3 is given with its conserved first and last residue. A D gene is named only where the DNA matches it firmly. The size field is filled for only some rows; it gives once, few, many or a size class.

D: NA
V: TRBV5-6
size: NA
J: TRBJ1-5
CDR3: CASSLWGRDFQPQHF
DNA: TGTGCCAGCAGCTTGTGGGGACGGGATTTTCAGCCCCAGCATTTT

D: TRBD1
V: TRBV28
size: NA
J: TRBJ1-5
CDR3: CASTEGQGYQPQHF
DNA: TGTGCCAGCACGGAGGGACAGGGTTATCAGCCCCAGCATTTT

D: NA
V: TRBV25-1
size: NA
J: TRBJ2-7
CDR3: CASSEWAGSGEQYF
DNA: TGTGCCAGCAGTGAATGGGCAGGTTCCGGCGAGCAGTACTTC

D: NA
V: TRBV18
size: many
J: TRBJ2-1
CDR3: CASSIPSVQNNEQFF
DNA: TGTGCCAGCTCAATTCCTAGCGTACAAAACAATGAGCAGTTCTTC

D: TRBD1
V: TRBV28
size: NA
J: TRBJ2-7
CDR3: CASSFPTGLYEQYF
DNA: TGTGCCAGCAGTTTCCCGACAGGGCTCTACGAGCAGTACTTC

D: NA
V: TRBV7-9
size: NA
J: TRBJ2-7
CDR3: CASSLGRDPYEQYF
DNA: TGTGCCAGCAGCTTAGGAAGGGATCCCTACGAGCAGTACTTC

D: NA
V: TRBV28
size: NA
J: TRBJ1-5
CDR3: CASSFFHRNLNFNQPQHF
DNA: TGTGCCAGCAGTTTTTTCCACAGGAACCTTAACTTCAATCAGCCCCAGCATTTT

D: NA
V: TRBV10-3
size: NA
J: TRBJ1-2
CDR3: CAISESTGVYGYTF
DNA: TGTGCCATCAGTGAGTCGACAGGAGTATATGGCTACACCTTC

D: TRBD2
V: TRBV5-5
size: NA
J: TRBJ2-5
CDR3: CASSLGLARETQYF
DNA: TGTGCCAGCAGCTTGGGACTAGCGAGGGAGACCCAGTACTTC

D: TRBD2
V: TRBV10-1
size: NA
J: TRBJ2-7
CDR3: CASSDGTNSYEQYF
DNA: TGCGCCAGCAGTGACGGGACTAACTCCTACGAGCAGTACTTC

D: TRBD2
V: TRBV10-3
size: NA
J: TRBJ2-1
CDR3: CAITSVGGREQFF
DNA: TGTGCCATCACTTCCGTGGGAGGGAGGGAGCAGTTCTTC

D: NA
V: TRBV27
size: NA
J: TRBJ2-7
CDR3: CASSWATGRLHEQYF
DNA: TGTGCCAGCAGCTGGGCGACAGGTCGGCTCCACGAGCAGTACTTC

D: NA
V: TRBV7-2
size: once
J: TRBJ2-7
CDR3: CASSQSLSYEQYF
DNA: TGTGCCAGCAGCCAATCGTTATCGTACGAGCAGTACTTC

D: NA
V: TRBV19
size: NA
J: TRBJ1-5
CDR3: CASSDSSNQPQHF
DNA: TGTGCCAGTTCTGACAGTAGCAATCAGCCCCAGCATTTT

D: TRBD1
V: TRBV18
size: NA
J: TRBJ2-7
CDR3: CASSGQGAYEQYF
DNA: TGTGCCAGCTCCGGGCAGGGGGCCTACGAGCAGTACTTC

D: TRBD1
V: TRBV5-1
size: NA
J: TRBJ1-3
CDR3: CASSPRLVDRGSSGNTIYF
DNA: TGCGCCAGCAGCCCCCGTTTGGTTGACAGGGGGAGCTCTGGAAACACCATATATTTT

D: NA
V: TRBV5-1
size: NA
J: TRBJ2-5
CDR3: CASSQFIDYAQETQYF
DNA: TGCGCCAGCAGCCAATTTATTGACTATGCTCAAGAGACCCAGTACTTC

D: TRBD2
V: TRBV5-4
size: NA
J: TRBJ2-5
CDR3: CASSPTGTSLQETQYF
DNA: TGTGCCAGCAGCCCAACCGGGACTAGCCTCCAAGAGACCCAGTACTTC

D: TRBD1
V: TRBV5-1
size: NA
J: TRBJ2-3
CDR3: CASSLGTGFITDTQYF
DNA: TGCGCCAGCAGCTTGGGGACAGGGTTCATTACAGATACGCAGTATTTT

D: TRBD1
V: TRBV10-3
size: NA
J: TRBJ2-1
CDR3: CAISGTGTHNEQFF
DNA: TGTGCCATCAGCGGGACAGGAACTCACAATGAGCAGTTCTTC

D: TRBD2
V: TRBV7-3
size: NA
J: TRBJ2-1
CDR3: CASSHTSGIEQFF
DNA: TGTGCCAGCAGCCACACTAGCGGGATTGAGCAGTTCTTC

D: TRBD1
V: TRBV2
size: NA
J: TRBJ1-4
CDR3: CASSGDRGGEKLFF
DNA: TGTGCCAGCAGTGGAGACAGGGGTGGCGAAAAACTGTTTTTT

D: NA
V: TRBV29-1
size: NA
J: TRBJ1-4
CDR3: CSALAGGSANEKLFF
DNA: TGCAGCGCCCTTGCTGGGGGAAGTGCTAATGAAAAACTGTTTTTT

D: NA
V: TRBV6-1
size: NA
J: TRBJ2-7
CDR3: CASSASGGAYEQYF
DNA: TGTGCCAGCAGCGCCTCCGGTGGGGCCTACGAGCAGTACTTC

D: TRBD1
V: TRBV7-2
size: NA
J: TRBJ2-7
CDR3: CASRRTGTDYEQYF
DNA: TGTGCCAGCAGAAGGACCGGGACAGACTACGAGCAGTACTTC

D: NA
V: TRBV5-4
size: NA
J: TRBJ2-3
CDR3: CASSQPSTSTDTQYF
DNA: TGTGCCAGCAGCCAGCCCTCAACTAGCACAGATACGCAGTATTTT

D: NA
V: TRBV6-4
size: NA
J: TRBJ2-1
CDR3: CASSIFGGTNNEQFF
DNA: TGTGCCAGCAGTATCTTTGGCGGGACAAACAATGAGCAGTTCTTC

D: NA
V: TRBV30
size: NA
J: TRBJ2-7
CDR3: CAWSVQDSSEQYF
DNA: TGTGCCTGGAGTGTACAGGATTCAAGTGAGCAGTACTTC

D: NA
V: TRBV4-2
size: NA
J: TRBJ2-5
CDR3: CASSQDLSRGARETQYF
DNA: TGTGCCAGCAGCCAAGATCTCTCCAGGGGGGCCCGGGAGACCCAGTACTTC

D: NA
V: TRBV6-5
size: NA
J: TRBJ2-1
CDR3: CASSYSGGSYNEQFF
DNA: TGTGCCAGCAGTTACTCAGGGGGCTCCTACAATGAGCAGTTCTTC

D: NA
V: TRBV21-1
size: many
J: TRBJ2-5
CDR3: CASSKRLEQETQYF
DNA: TGTGCCAGCAGCAAAAGGCTAGAACAAGAGACCCAGTACTTC

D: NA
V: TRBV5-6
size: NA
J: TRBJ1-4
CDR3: CASSGLGPGNEKLFF
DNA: TGTGCCAGCAGCGGCCTAGGTCCCGGTAATGAAAAACTGTTTTTT

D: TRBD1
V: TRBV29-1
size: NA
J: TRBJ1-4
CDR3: CSVGGTGSNEKLFF
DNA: TGCAGCGTTGGTGGGACAGGGAGTAATGAAAAACTGTTTTTT

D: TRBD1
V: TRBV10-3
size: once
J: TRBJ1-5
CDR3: CAIAADRGDSNQPQHF
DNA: TGTGCCATCGCGGCTGACAGGGGTGATAGCAATCAGCCCCAGCATTTT

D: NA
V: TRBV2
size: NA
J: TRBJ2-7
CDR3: CASSPGQGSPYEQYF
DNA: TGTGCCAGCAGTCCGGGACAAGGGAGCCCCTACGAGCAGTACTTC

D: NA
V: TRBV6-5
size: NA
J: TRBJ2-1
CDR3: CASRTEPNSYNEQFF
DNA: TGTGCCAGCAGAACCGAGCCAAACTCCTACAATGAGCAGTTCTTC

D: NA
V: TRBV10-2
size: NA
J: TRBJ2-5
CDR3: CASSTGLETQYF
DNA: TGCGCCAGCAGTACAGGCCTTGAGACCCAGTACTTC

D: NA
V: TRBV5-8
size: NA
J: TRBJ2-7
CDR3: CASSLEGGSYEQYF
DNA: TGTGCCAGCAGCTTGGAAGGCGGATCCTACGAGCAGTACTTC

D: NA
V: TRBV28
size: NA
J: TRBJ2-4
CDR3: CASSIPNSGAKNIQYF
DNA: TGTGCCAGCAGTATACCTAACAGCGGAGCCAAAAACATTCAGTACTTC

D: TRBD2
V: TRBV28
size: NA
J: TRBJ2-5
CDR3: CASSRTSGGETQYF
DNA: TGTGCCAGCAGCCGAACTAGCGGGGGAGAGACCCAGTACTTC

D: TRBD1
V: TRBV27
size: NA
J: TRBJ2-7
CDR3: CASRPTGYYEQYF
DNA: TGTGCCAGCAGACCGACAGGGTATTACGAGCAGTACTTC

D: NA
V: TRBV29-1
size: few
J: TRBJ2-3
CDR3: CSVDSRNRGGTDTQYF
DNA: TGCAGCGTTGACTCCCGAAATAGAGGAGGCACAGATACGCAGTATTTT

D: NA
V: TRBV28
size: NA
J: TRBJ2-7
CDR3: CASSLHSDNYEQYF
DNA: TGTGCCAGCAGTTTACACTCCGATAACTACGAGCAGTACTTC

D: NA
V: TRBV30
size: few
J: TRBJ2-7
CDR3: CAWSPGSQWEQYF
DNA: TGTGCCTGGAGTCCCGGGTCCCAATGGGAGCAGTACTTC

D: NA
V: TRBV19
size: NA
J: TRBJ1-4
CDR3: CASSSRISTNEKLFF
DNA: TGTGCCAGTAGTTCGAGGATTTCAACTAATGAAAAACTGTTTTTT

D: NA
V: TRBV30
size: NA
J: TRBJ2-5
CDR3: CAWGTGNQETQYF
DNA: TGTGCCTGGGGAACAGGGAACCAAGAGACCCAGTACTTC

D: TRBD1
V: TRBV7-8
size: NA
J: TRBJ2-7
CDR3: CASSPPGTGGVYEQYF
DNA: TGTGCCAGCAGCCCCCCCGGGACAGGGGGTGTATACGAGCAGTACTTC

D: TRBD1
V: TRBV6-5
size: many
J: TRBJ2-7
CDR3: CASSRQGSDYEQYF
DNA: TGTGCCAGCAGCAGACAGGGTTCAGACTACGAGCAGTACTTC

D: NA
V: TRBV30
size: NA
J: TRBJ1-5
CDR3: CAWSFSPRDTISNQPQHF
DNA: TGTGCCTGGAGTTTCTCCCCCCGGGACACCATTAGCAATCAGCCCCAGCATTTT

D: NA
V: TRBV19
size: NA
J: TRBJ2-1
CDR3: CASKRSEVSSYNEQFF
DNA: TGTGCCAGTAAGAGGTCCGAGGTAAGCTCCTACAATGAGCAGTTCTTC

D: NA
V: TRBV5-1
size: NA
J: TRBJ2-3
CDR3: CASSLASLSTDTQYF
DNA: TGCGCCAGCAGCTTGGCGTCCCTTAGCACAGATACGCAGTATTTT

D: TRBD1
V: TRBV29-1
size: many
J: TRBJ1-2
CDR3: CSVEGVRGRANYGYTF
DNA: TGCAGCGTTGAGGGGGTCAGGGGGCGCGCAAACTATGGCTACACCTTC

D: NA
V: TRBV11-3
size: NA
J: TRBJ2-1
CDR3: CASSLGRGSDEQFF
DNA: TGTGCCAGCAGCTTAGGCCGGGGCTCGGATGAGCAGTTCTTC

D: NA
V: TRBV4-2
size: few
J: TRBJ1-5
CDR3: CASSQDSMQPQHF
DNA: TGTGCCAGCAGCCAAGACTCCATGCAGCCCCAGCATTTT

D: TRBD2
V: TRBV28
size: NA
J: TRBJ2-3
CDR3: CASSFALAGGLFVTDTQYF
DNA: TGTGCCAGCAGTTTTGCCCTAGCGGGAGGGCTGTTTGTCACAGATACGCAGTATTTT

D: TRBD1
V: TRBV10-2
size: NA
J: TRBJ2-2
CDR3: CASSESRDRGTGELFF
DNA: TGCGCCAGCAGTGAGTCGAGAGACAGGGGAACCGGGGAGCTGTTTTTT

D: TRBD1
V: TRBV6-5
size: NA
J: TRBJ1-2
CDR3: CASSSSPDREVYGYTF
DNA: TGTGCCAGCAGTTCGTCGCCGGACAGGGAGGTCTATGGCTACACCTTC

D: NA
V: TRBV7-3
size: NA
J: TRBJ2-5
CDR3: CASSLSKQETQYF
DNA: TGTGCCAGCAGCTTAAGTAAACAAGAGACCCAGTACTTC

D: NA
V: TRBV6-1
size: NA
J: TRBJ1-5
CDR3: CASSERGPQHF
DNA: TGTGCCAGCAGTGAGCGTGGGCCCCAGCATTTT

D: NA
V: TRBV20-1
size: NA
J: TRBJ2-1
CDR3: CSASRNNEQFF
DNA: TGCAGTGCTAGTCGTAACAATGAGCAGTTCTTC